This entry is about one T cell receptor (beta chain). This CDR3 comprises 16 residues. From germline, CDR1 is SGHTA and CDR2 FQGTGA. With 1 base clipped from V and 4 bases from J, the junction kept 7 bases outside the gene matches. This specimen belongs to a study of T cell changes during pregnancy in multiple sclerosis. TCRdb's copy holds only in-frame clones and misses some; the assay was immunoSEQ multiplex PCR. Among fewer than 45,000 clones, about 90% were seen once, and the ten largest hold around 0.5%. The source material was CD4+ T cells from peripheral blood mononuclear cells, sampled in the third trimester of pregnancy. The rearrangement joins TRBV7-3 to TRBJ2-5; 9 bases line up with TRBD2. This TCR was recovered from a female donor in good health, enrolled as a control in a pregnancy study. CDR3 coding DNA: TGTGCCAGCAGCTTAATGGGCGGGGGGGCATCAGAGACCCAGTACTTC. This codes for CASSLMGGGASETQYF.